The entry below describes one T cell receptor (beta chain). Its target is not known. Trimming shortened V by 0 bases and J by 10 bases, and 9 bases separated the two germline ends. The CDR3 length is 12 residues. The germline V gene encodes CDR1 SGHAT and CDR2 FQNNGV. The TCR library protocol was used to attach unique molecular identifiers. These identifiers were attached to individual cDNA molecules. Via MiXCR, TCRdb re-called the 5' RACE reads, giving one row per CDR3 protein. The sample includes tens of thousands of distinct CDR3 sequences, about 15% of them seen just once. These data are taken from a study of early T cells in non-severe SARS-CoV-2 infection. Points from the study as a whole: A preference for anti-spike CD8 responses marked VDJdb matching, which missed private and CD4 specificities.

The source of this sequence is an adult who was a healthcare worker with PCR-confirmed SARS-CoV-2 infection or an uninfected control (not recorded which). Sequences were derived from whole blood, sampled at baseline. This chain links TRBV11-2 with TRBJ1-1; tentatively, D is TRBD1 (5 bases). Here the CDR3 DNA reads TGTGCCAGCAGCTTAGATCGGGGGGTAGCTTTCTTT. The encoded protein is CASSLDRGVAFF.